Below, 13 T cell receptor beta chains from the same sample are listed, as sequenced in a study of molecular identifiers for immune sequencing clone quantification. TCRdb reprocessed the PCR reads via MiXCR and lists one record per CDR3 protein. This table has tens of thousands of distinct CDR3 sequences, just over 35% appearing once. Sequencing used naive CD8+ T cells from blood, with Jurkat cell RNA spiked in. Subset in this sample: FACS-sorted CD8+CD4-CCR7+CD45RA+ naive T cells. The receptors were gathered from a human donor in good health. Some libraries in this study had Jurkat cell RNA spiked in.

To note about this clonotype: Given the absence of the conserved phenylalanine or tryptophan at the CDR3 end, a read error is likely. The genes are TRBV28 and TRBJ2-5; D uncertain. The V end was cut by 1 base, the J end by 2 bases, with 8 bases between. The CDR3 loop spans 14 amino acids. Germline V gene lookup returns CDR1 MDHEN and CDR2 SYDVKM. The CDR3 DNA is TGTGCCAGCAGTTTATATGGTAGTCAAGAGACCCAGTACTAC. It specifies CASSLYGSQETQYY.

This clonotype was picked up many times. The chain joins TRBV28 to TRBJ1-4; D remains ambiguous. V dropped 3 bases and J dropped 0 bases, with 11 bases sitting between them. This CDR3 spans 16 amino acids. Germline V gene sequence: CDR1 MDHEN, CDR2 SYDVKM. The CDR3 DNA sequence: TGTGCCAGCAGTTTGCTGCCCGGGGCAACTAATGAAAAACTGTTTTTT. It codes for CASSLLPGATNEKLFF.

Points on this clonotype: Germline is not matched at one junction end, which may reflect a read error. This sequence joins TRBV29-1 and TRBJ2-1, with D tentatively TRBD1 (6 bases). Germline lookup yields CDR1 SQVTM and CDR2 ANQGSEA. This CDR3 contains 13 residues. The CDR3 here is CCVDKPRTVEQFF. Written as DNA, the CDR3 is TGCTGCGTAGATAAACCAAGGACAGTTGAGCAGTTCTTC.

Ten or more counts support this clonotype. The chain recombines TRBV5-1 with TRBJ1-5; D is possibly TRBD1 (5 bases). The V end was cut by 3 bases, the J end by 2 bases, with 12 bases between. Germline V gene lookup returns CDR1 SGHRS and CDR2 YFSETQ. CDR3 length equals 15 residues. CDR3 sequence: CASSWEGLGNQPQHF. In DNA form, the CDR3 reads TGCGCCAGCAGCTGGGAGGGGTTGGGCAATCAGCCCCAGCATTTT.

Regarding this clonotype: The conserved phenylalanine or tryptophan is not found at the CDR3 terminus, so this likely reflects a read error. The chain recombines TRBV29-1 with TRBJ1-1; D gene unclear. The CDR3 totals 12 residues. V lost 6 bases and J lost 3, with 11 bases in between. Germline V gives CDR1 SQVTM, CDR2 ANQGSEA. The CDR3 region is CSVPDSYTEAFS. The CDR3 region has the DNA TGCAGCGTCCCGGACTCTTACACTGAAGCTTTCTCT.

This clonotype has only a few counts. This rearrangement joins TRBV4-3 to TRBJ1-1; D gene ambiguous. This CDR3 region has 12 residues. The germline V gene encodes CDR1 LGHNA and CDR2 YSLEER. Trimming took off 1 base at V and 5 bases at J, with 5 bases between the two ends. CDR3 residues: CASSQGRTEAFF. The CDR3 DNA reads TGCGCCAGCAGCCAAGGGCGTACTGAAGCTTTCTTT.

This sequence joins TRBV6-2 or TRBV6-3 and TRBJ2-7; D is possibly TRBD2 (7 bases). Germline lookup yields CDR1 MNHEY and CDR2 SVGEGT. Trimming left V 2 bases short and J 7 bases short, with 27 bases between. The CDR3 sequence is 18 residues long. CDR3 in amino acids: CASSYPQGTNWLAAEQYF. CDR3 DNA sequence: TGTGCCAGCAGTTACCCCCAGGGGACGAACTGGCTAGCGGCGGAGCAGTACTTC.

This clonotype has a handful of counts. The chain couples TRBV29-1 to TRBJ2-7, with 7 bases aligning to TRBD1. Germline lookup yields CDR1 SQVTM and CDR2 ANQGSEA. After removal of 4 bases from V and 5 bases from J, the junction contained 14 bases not matched to a gene. The CDR3 is 15 residues long. In DNA, the CDR3 is TGCAGCGTTGTGGTGGCCGGCAGGGGGACCGACGAGCAGTACTTC. Translated: CSVVVAGRGTDEQYF.

About this clonotype: This may be a read error: a much more frequent sequence differs by one nucleotide. J is TRBJ2-3 and V is TRBV7-9; 9 positions match TRBD1. The ends lost 8 bases at V and 10 bases at J; junction bases unmatched: 13. The CDR3 totals 14 residues. From germline, CDR1 is SEHNR and CDR2 FQNEAQ (reference sequence). As DNA, the CDR3 is TGTGCCAGCGGCACGGGACAGGGCGGATGGGCGCAGTATTTT. Encoded protein: CASGTGQGGWAQYF.

This clonotype was detected many times. V gene TRBV6-5 combines with J gene TRBJ1-4; D is uncertain. This CDR3 region has 13 residues. The germline gives CDR1 MNHEY, CDR2 SVGAGI. Trimming removed 4 bases from V and 7 bases from J, with 10 bases in between. The CDR3 bases are TGTGCCAGCAGTTCCCAGGAATTTGAAAAACTGTTTTTT. It is translated as CASSSQEFEKLFF.

This chain joins TRBV4-2 and TRBJ2-2; 7 bases line up with TRBD2. The CDR3 extends over 17 amino acids. The trim removed 7 bases at V and 1 base at J, leaving 12 bases unmatched. CDR1 is LGHNA and CDR2 is YNFKEQ in the germline V gene. The CDR3 DNA follows: TGTGCCAGCACCACGACTAGCTCCTTGGGGAACACCGGGGAGCTGTTTTTT. Amino acids: CASTTTSSLGNTGELFF.

This clonotype was seen more than once but under ten times. V gene TRBV6-5 combines with J gene TRBJ1-4, with TRBD1 as a possible D gene (6 bases). Looked up from germline, CDR1 is MNHEY and CDR2 is SVGAGI. V lost 6 bases and J 5 bases, leaving 16 bases between the germline ends. The CDR3 sequence is 15 residues long. Written as DNA, the CDR3 is TGTGCCAGCAGGGGAGGGACAATTGGAAATGAAAAACTGTTTTTT. Its translation is CASRGGTIGNEKLFF.

This clonotype was counted a few times. This chain joins TRBV6-2 or TRBV6-3 and TRBJ1-4; the D is unclear. Trimming took 7 bases from V and 8 from J, leaving 14 bases between them. The CDR3 spans 13 residues. The germline gives CDR1 MNHEY, CDR2 SVGEGT. The CDR3 is CASKGSGEEKLFF. For the CDR3, the DNA is TGTGCCAGCAAGGGCAGCGGAGAGGAAAAACTGTTTTTT.